This T cell receptor beta chain was identified in a study of T cells in localized non-small cell lung cancer. V gave up 0 bases and J gave up 5 bases, with 14 bases separating them. The CDR3 consists of 15 residues. Germline V gives CDR1 SGDLS, CDR2 YYNGEE. Sequencing used immunoSEQ multiplex PCR; TCRdb keeps in-frame clones, though not all of them. Among under 2,500 clones listed, approximately 24% were seen once. This clone is medium-sized in the sample. What it binds is not known. The authors took atypia-free adjacent lung at least 2 cm from the tumor margin. Study findings and constraints: There were a median around 53 of the top 100 tumor clones appearing in adjacent lung. Without multi-region sequencing, intratumor heterogeneity could not be excluded. Uninvolved nearby lung showed the greatest T cell clonality, exceeding that found in tumor.

This chain joins TRBV9 and TRBJ1-1; tentative D call: TRBD1 (6 bases). This TCR was recovered from an older male donor with stage I lung adenocarcinoma. Here the sequenced sample was normal lung tissue next to the tumor, taken before any cancer treatment. In nucleotides, the CDR3 is TGTGCCAGCAGCGTAGCTGGAGGGGGTAAAACTGAAGCTTTCTTT. Protein sequence: CASSVAGGGKTEAFF.